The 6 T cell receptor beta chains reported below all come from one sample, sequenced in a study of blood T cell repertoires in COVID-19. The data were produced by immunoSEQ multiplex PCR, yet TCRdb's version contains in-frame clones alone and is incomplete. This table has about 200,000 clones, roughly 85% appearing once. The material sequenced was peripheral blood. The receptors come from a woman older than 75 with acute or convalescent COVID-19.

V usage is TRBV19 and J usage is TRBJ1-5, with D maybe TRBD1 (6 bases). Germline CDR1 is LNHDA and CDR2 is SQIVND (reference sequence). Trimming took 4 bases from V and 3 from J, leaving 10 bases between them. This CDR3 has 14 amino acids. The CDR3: CASSTRQDNQPQHF. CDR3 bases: TGTGCCAGTAGTACCAGACAGGACAATCAGCCCCAGCATTTT.

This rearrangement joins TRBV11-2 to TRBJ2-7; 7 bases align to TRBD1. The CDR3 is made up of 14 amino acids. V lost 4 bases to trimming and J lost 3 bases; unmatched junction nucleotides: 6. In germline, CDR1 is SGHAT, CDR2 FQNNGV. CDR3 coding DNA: TGTGCCAGCAGCTCCCGTTGGGACAGCTACGAGCAGTACTTC. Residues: CASSSRWDSYEQYF.

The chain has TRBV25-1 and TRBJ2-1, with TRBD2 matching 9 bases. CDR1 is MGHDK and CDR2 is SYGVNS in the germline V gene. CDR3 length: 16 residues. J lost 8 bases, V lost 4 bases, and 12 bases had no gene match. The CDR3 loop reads CASSGLGVAGAHEQFF. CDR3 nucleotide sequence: TGTGCCAGCAGTGGCCTCGGGGTAGCGGGAGCCCATGAGCAGTTCTTC.

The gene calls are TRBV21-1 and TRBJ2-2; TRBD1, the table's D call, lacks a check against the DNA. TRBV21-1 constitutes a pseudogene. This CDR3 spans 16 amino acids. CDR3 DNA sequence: TGTGCCAGCAGCAAACTTGAAATCAGGGCCCCCGGGGAGCTGTTTTTT. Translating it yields CASSKLEIRAPGELFF.

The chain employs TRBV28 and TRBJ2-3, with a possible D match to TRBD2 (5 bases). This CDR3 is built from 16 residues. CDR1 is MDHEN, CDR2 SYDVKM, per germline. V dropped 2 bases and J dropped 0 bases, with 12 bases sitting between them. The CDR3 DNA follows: TGTGCCAGCAGTTTAGGAGGCACTGGAAGCACAGATACGCAGTATTTT. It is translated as CASSLGGTGSTDTQYF.

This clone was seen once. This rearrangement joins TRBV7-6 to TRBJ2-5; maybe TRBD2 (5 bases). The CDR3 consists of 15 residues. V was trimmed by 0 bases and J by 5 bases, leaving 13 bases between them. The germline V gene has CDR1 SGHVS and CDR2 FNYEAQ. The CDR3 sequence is CASSLAWGEPETQYF. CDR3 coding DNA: TGTGCCAGCAGCTTAGCTTGGGGAGAACCGGAGACCCAGTACTTC.